Below are 30 T cell receptor beta chains sequenced from a single sample in a study of T cell changes during pregnancy in multiple sclerosis. The method was immunoSEQ multiplex PCR; TCRdb's version includes in-frame clones alone and lacks a portion of them. The sample includes about 68,000 clones, about nine tenths of them seen just once. Sequenced material: peripheral blood, taken in the third trimester of pregnancy. The receptor source for this set is a female donor with multiple sclerosis, enrolled in a pregnancy study.

This sequence joins TRBV6-1 and TRBJ1-2; D unclear. The germline gives CDR1 MNHNS, CDR2 SASEGT. V shed 4 bases and J shed 7 bases, with 13 bases lying between them. This CDR3 spans 13 amino acids. DNA for the CDR3: TGTGCCAGCAGTGCGACGCAGGTGGGTGGCTACACCTTC. It encodes CASSATQVGGYTF.

The genes are TRBV7-6 and TRBJ2-2, with D hard to call. V was trimmed by 0 bases and J by 6 bases, leaving 5 bases between them. Germline-derived CDR1 and CDR2 are SGHVS and FNYEAQ. CDR3 length: 13 residues. CDR3 residues: CASSLAAPGELFF. The CDR3 DNA sequence: TGTGCCAGCAGCTTAGCAGCACCCGGGGAGCTGTTTTTT.

The V and J genes are TRBV7-7 and TRBJ2-5, with 8 bases matching TRBD2. With V trimmed by 5 bases and J by 5 bases, 7 bases remained unmatched. In germline, CDR1 is SSHAT, CDR2 FNYEAQ (reference sequence). The CDR3 has 14 residues. The CDR3: CASSPGSGSETQYF. The CDR3 bases are TGTGCCAGCAGCCCCGGGAGCGGGAGCGAGACCCAGTACTTC.

The CDR3 DNA is TGCGCCAGCAGCTTGGCCGGGACTAGGTCGCGTGTTCTGTACTTC. Protein product: CASSLAGTRSRVLYF. The rearrangement links TRBV5-1 to TRBJ2-5; 8 bases fit TRBD2. CDR1 and CDR2 (germline): SGHRS, YFSETQ. CDR3 length equals 15 residues. J lost 13 bases, V lost 0 bases, and 14 bases had no gene match.

With respect to this clone: Germline and junction disagree at one end, which may indicate a read error. V usage is TRBV10-2 and J usage is TRBJ2-3; D unresolved. This CDR3 contains 14 residues. Germline V gene lookup returns CDR1 WSHSY and CDR2 SAAADI. The CDR3 nucleotides read TGCGCCAGCAGGGAGTTGAGTAGCACAGATACGCAGTATTTT. It specifies CASRELSSTDTQYF.

This chain joins TRBV5-6 and TRBJ2-7, with 7 positions matching TRBD1. V lost 4 bases to trimming and J lost 4 bases; unmatched junction nucleotides: 2. The CDR3 has 12 residues. Per the germline V gene, CDR1 is SGHDT and CDR2 is YYEEEE. The CDR3 nucleotides are TGTGCCAGCAGCCAGACAGGGTACGAGCAGTACTTC. Translation gives CASSQTGYEQYF.

This clone is a singleton in its sample. The chain has TRBV19 and TRBJ2-1; 7 bases agree with TRBD2. This CDR3 has 14 amino acids. Trimming at V came to 5 bases and at J to 7 bases, leaving 8 bases not matched to a gene. Per germline, CDR1 LNHDA and CDR2 SQIVND (reference sequence). This CDR3 is CASSLGTGGNEQFF. CDR3 DNA: TGTGCCAGTAGTCTGGGGACGGGAGGAAATGAGCAGTTCTTC. Full variable domain (missing parts from reference TRBV19 and TRBJ2-1): DGGITQSPKYLFRKEGQNVTLSCEQNLNHDAMYWYRQDPGQGLRLIYYSQIVNDFQKGDIAEGYSVSREKKESFPLTVTSAQKNPTAFYLCASSLGTGGNEQFFGPGTRLTVL.

The chain carries TRBV10-3 and TRBJ1-4; 10 positions match TRBD1. The J segment lost 7 bases and the V segment lost 2 bases, leaving 16 bases of the junction unmatched. The CDR3 extends over 19 amino acids. Per germline, CDR1 ENHRY and CDR2 SYGVKD. CDR3 sequence reads: CAISEHKGTGDQSSEKLFF. The CDR3 bases are TGTGCCATCAGTGAGCACAAGGGGACAGGGGACCAATCGAGTGAAAAACTGTTTTTT.

This clone was counted once. V and J are TRBV30 and TRBJ2-3; 16 bases line up with TRBD2. The V gene's germline CDR1 is GTSNPN and CDR2 SVGIG (reference sequence). The junction had 5 bases not matched to a gene; V was cut back by 8 bases and J by 0 bases. This CDR3 comprises 16 residues. CDR3 sequence: CAEGLAGGSSTDTQYF. Here the CDR3 DNA reads TGTGCCGAGGGACTAGCGGGGGGGAGTAGCACAGATACGCAGTATTTT.

J is TRBJ2-7 and V is TRBV5-4; 7 bases match TRBD2. The CDR3 has 15 amino acids. With V trimmed by 2 bases and J by 5 bases, 10 bases remained unmatched. In germline, CDR1 is SGHNT, CDR2 YYREEE (reference sequence). The CDR3 DNA reads as TGTGCCAGCAGCTTAGGGAGTCTCGGGGGGAACGAGCAGTACTTC. It specifies CASSLGSLGGNEQYF.

The chain links TRBV19 to TRBJ1-5, with 8 bases aligning to TRBD1. This CDR3 spans 17 amino acids. V dropped 5 bases and J dropped 0; count of bases not matched to a gene: 9. The V gene's germline CDR1 is LNHDA and CDR2 SQIVND (reference sequence). As DNA, the CDR3 is TGTGCCAGTAGTCGGGACAGGCCTACTTATAGCAATCAGCCCCAGCATTTT. It codes for CASSRDRPTYSNQPQHF.

In this sample, this clone turned up a few times. The rearrangement joins TRBV30 to TRBJ1-5; TRBD1 aligns across 7 bases. Germline values: CDR1 GTSNPN, CDR2 SVGIG (reference sequence). The CDR3 is 14 residues long. V lost 1 base, J lost 5 bases, and 5 bases stayed unmatched. The DNA of the CDR3 is TGTGCCTGGAGTGGATATACAGGGGATCAGCCCCAGCATTTT. This encodes CAWSGYTGDQPQHF.

This clone turned up a few times. Other DNA sequences in this sample translate to the same CDR3. The chain links TRBV6-4 to TRBJ2-3; TRBD2 agrees at 7 bases. The germline gives CDR1 MRHNA, CDR2 SNTAGT. CDR3 length: 15 amino acids. V lost 2 bases and J lost 2; bases outside the gene matches: 4. The CDR3 DNA follows: TGTGCCAGCAGTGACGGTGGGGGGGACACAGATACGCAGTATTTT. Translation: CASSDGGGDTDTQYF.

This chain uses TRBV2 with TRBJ1-2, with D possibly TRBD1 on 6 matching bases. The ends were cut back, 6 bases at V and 6 bases at J, with 23 bases in the middle. This CDR3 contains 16 residues. Germline-derived CDR1 and CDR2 are SNHLY and FYNNEI. This chain's CDR3 is CASSTNDAGVGDGYTF. In nucleotides, the CDR3 is TGTGCCAGCAGCACCAATGACGCAGGGGTCGGCGATGGCTACACCTTC.

The CDR3 DNA reads TGTGCCAGCACAGACCCGACAGGGAAAGATACGCAGTATTTT. Residues: CASTDPTGKDTQYF. The rearrangement uses TRBV6-6 and TRBJ2-3, with 7 positions matching TRBD1. The CDR3 loop spans 14 amino acids. Unmatched junction bases numbered 9, after V lost 7 bases and J lost 5 bases. Germline V gene lookup returns CDR1 MNHNY and CDR2 SVGAGI (reference sequence).

The J gene is TRBJ2-7, the V gene TRBV4-3; D is unresolved. Germline V lookup: CDR1 LGHNA, CDR2 YSLEER. V lost 1 base, J lost 6 bases, and 16 bases lay in between. CDR3 length equals 15 residues. The CDR3 nucleotides read TGCGCCAGCAGCCAAGGTCCCTGGCCCGCCCTCGAGCAGTACTTC. Protein sequence: CASSQGPWPALEQYF.

The V and J genes are TRBV5-1 and TRBJ2-7; tentative D call: TRBD2 (5 bases). This CDR3 region has 14 residues. Trimming left V 4 bases short and J 0 bases short, with 11 bases between. Germline-derived CDR1 and CDR2 are SGHRS and YFSETQ. In DNA form, the CDR3 reads TGCGCCAGCAGCGGGGAGACAAGCTCCTACGAGCAGTACTTC. This sequence encodes CASSGETSSYEQYF.

This chain uses TRBV7-8 with TRBJ2-2; 8 bases map to TRBD2. The CDR3 extends over 15 amino acids. Trimming cost V 5 bases and J 7 bases; bases outside gene matches: 9. The germline V gene has CDR1 SGHVS and CDR2 FQNEAQ. CDR3 nucleotides: TGTGCCAGCAGCCCCCGGGGGGGGTTGATCGGGGAGCTGTTTTTT. This translates into CASSPRGGLIGELFF.

The rearrangement links TRBV19 to TRBJ1-2; tentative D call: TRBD1 (5 bases). V was pared by 7 bases and J by 5 bases, with 17 bases between. Germline V lookup: CDR1 LNHDA, CDR2 SQIVND (reference sequence). CDR3 size: 14 residues. The CDR3 region is CASTPAGGGYGYTF. CDR3 in DNA: TGTGCCAGTACCCCGGCCGGGGGAGGGTATGGCTACACCTTC.

The chain uses TRBV28 and TRBJ1-4; 7 bases map to TRBD1. This CDR3 contains 15 residues. The germline V gene encodes CDR1 MDHEN and CDR2 SYDVKM. V shed 4 bases, J shed 5 bases, and the junction held 7 bases outside the gene matches. CDR3 residues: CASSSGGRGNEKLFF. The CDR3 coding sequence is TGTGCCAGCAGTTCCGGTGGCAGGGGGAATGAAAAACTGTTTTTT. The full variable domain, with the rest looked up from reference TRBV28 and TRBJ1-4, is DVKVTQSSRYLVKRTGEKVFLECVQDMDHENMFWYRQDPGLGLRLIYFSYDVKMKEKGDIPEGYSVSREKKERFSLILESASTNQTSMYLCASSSGGRGNEKLFFGSGTQLSVL.

This sequence joins TRBV5-1 and TRBJ2-5; 7 bases map to TRBD1. This CDR3 contains 15 residues. Losses at the gene ends were 3 bases for V and 2 bases for J; bases not matched to a gene: 7. Germline CDR1 SGHRS, CDR2 YFSETQ. The CDR3 loop reads CASSSPGQLQETQYF. DNA of the CDR3: TGCGCCAGCAGCTCCCCGGGACAGCTACAAGAGACCCAGTACTTC.

The J gene is TRBJ2-3, the V gene TRBV4-1; 7 positions match TRBD1. J lost 3 bases, V lost 0 bases, and 6 bases had no gene match. The CDR3 spans 16 residues. Germline lookup yields CDR1 MGHRA and CDR2 YSYEKL. CDR3: CASSQDSGRGTDTQYF. CDR3 coding DNA: TGCGCCAGCAGCCAAGATTCGGGCAGGGGGACAGATACGCAGTATTTT.

The table lists this clone with a count of one. The V call is TRBV15, the J call TRBJ1-2; tentative D call: TRBD1 (5 bases). The CDR3 length is 15 residues. V was cut by 1 base and J by 4 bases, with 13 bases left in between. In germline, CDR1 is LNHNV, CDR2 YYDKDF (reference sequence). The CDR3 DNA follows: TGTGCCACCAGCAGAGTAAGGGAGGGGTCCTATGGCTACACCTTC. Protein product: CATSRVREGSYGYTF.

The chain has TRBV12-5 and TRBJ2-7; unclear D gene. The CDR3 contains 13 residues. The V gene lost 1 base and the J gene lost 2 bases, with 6 bases spanning the gap. Germline CDR1 is LGHNT and CDR2 is FRNRAP. The chain's CDR3 is CASGLDSAYEQYF. For the CDR3, the DNA is TGTGCTAGTGGTTTGGACAGTGCCTACGAGCAGTACTTC.

CDR3 DNA sequence: TGTGCCAGCAGCTCGGGACAGGGGGGTCTCGGCTACACCTTC. Translating gives CASSSGQGGLGYTF. The chain links TRBV7-9 to TRBJ1-2, with 11 nucleotides matching TRBD1. J gave up 8 bases and V 4 bases, and 6 bases lay outside the gene matches. Per germline, CDR1 SEHNR and CDR2 FQNEAQ (reference sequence). The CDR3 spans 14 residues. The whole variable domain, filled in from reference TRBV7-9 and TRBJ1-2, reads DTGVSQNPRHKITKRGQNVTFRCDPISEHNRLYWYRQTLGQGPEFLTYFQNEAQLEKSRLLSDRFSAERPKGSFSTLEIQRTEQGDSAMYLCASSSGQGGLGYTFGSGTRLTVV.

This clone has more than one count but fewer than ten. The genes are TRBV14 and TRBJ1-2, with D possibly TRBD1 on 6 matching bases. The ends were cut back, 5 bases at V and 5 bases at J, with 12 bases in the middle. Germline V gene data show CDR1 as SGHDN and CDR2 as FVKESK. This CDR3 has 13 residues. The CDR3 region has the DNA TGTGCCAGCAGCTCCTGGACAGAATATGGCTACACCTTC. This translates into CASSSWTEYGYTF.

The rearrangement links TRBV10-3 to TRBJ2-2; 8 nucleotides align to TRBD1. The V gene end was trimmed by 0 bases and the J gene end by 4 bases; junction bases not matched to a gene: 4. Germline V lookup: CDR1 ENHRY, CDR2 SYGVKD. The CDR3 contains 16 residues. The CDR3 nucleotides read TGTGCCATCAGTGAGTCAACAGGGGGGCGCACCGGGGAGCTGTTTTTT. This encodes CAISESTGGRTGELFF.

This chain uses TRBV2 with TRBJ2-7; 10 positions match TRBD2. The CDR3 length is 17 residues. Germline values: CDR1 SNHLY, CDR2 FYNNEI. J gave up 0 bases and V 8 bases, and 13 bases lay outside the gene matches. CDR3 coding DNA: TGTGCCAGCGGGGAGGGACTAGCGATCTCCATCTCCTACGAGCAGTACTTC. This encodes CASGEGLAISISYEQYF.

The rearrangement joins TRBV6-5 to TRBJ2-5, with a weak D call TRBD1 (5 bases). The CDR3 runs to 13 residues. Trimming pared 6 bases from V and 1 base from J, leaving 9 bases between. Looked up from germline, CDR1 is MNHEY and CDR2 is SVGAGI. CDR3 nucleotides: TGTGCCAGCAGCAGACAGCCCCAAGAGACCCAGTACTTC. It translates to CASSRQPQETQYF.

The chain joins TRBV10-3 to TRBJ1-2; tentative D call: TRBD1 (5 bases). This CDR3 contains 13 residues. V lost 3 bases and J 4 bases, leaving 9 bases between the germline ends. Germline CDR1 and CDR2: ENHRY and SYGVKD. The CDR3, as DNA: TGTGCCATCAGTGATAGGCAGGGCTATGGCTACACCTTC. As protein: CAISDRQGYGYTF.